The TCR beta chain under discussion was sequenced for a study of blood T cell repertoires in COVID-19. The wider study: The United States, Italy and Spain supplied acute and convalescent COVID-19 samples.

Original processing notes: Estimation of nucleated cell counts was performed using reference gene primer amplification. Produced via immunoSEQ multiplex PCR; TCRdb's table is partial and in-frame only. V and J calls plus clone size are reproduced from that table; the DNA served to infer D and trimming. The sample shows about 97,000 clones, 80% to 90% of them seen only once. Between the trimmed V and J ends, which lost 2 bases and 1 base, there was a span of 11 bases. Per the germline V gene, CDR1 is SNHLY and CDR2 is FYNNEI. The CDR3 length is 15 residues. The origin of this receptor is a woman aged 25 to 39 with acute or convalescent COVID-19. The sample was peripheral blood. The chain has TRBV2 and TRBJ1-1, with D uncertain. The CDR3 coding sequence is TGTGCCAGCAGTGAAAATCCGGAGTCGAACACTGAAGCTTTCTTT. It encodes CASSENPESNTEAFF.